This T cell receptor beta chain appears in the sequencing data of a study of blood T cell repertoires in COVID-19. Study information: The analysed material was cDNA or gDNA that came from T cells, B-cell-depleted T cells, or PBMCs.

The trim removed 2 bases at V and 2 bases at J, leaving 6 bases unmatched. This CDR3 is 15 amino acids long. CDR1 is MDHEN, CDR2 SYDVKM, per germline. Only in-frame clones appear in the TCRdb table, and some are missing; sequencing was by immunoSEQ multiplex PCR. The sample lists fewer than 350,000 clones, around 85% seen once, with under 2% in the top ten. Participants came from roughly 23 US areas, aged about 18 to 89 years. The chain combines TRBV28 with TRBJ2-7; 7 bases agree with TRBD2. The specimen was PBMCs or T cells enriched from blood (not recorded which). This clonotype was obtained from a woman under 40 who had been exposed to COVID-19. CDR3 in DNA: TGTGCCAGCAGTTTAATACCTAGCGGTGCCTACGAGCAGTACTTC. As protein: CASSLIPSGAYEQYF.